This TCR beta chain was obtained from a study of shared clonotypes between healthy human individuals. Study overall: The people who gave samples were two women and a few men aged 18 to 49. Broader study findings: In contrast to clonotypes shared by all four donors, non-shared clonotypes had lower generation probabilities. Only blood was sampled, and tissue TCR repertoires likely differ from blood ones.

Assay used: immunoSEQ multiplex PCR; TCRdb lists only in-frame clones, some missing. The sample shows hundreds of thousands of clones, 74% of them seen only once. Comment on this clone: The antigen is not known.

The sequence was collected from a young woman in good health. The specimen sequenced was memory CD4+ T cells sorted from blood. The subset was: CD45RA-negative fraction.

CDR3 region: CASSLSGRAGNNEQFF. CDR3 nucleotides: TGTGCCAGCAGTTTATCGGGGAGAGCGGGGAACAATGAGCAGTTCTTC. This sequence joins TRBV28 and TRBJ2-1; 7 nucleotides align to TRBD2. V lost 1 base, J lost 5 bases, and 8 bases stayed unmatched. The CDR3 is 16 residues long. CDR1 and CDR2 (germline): MDHEN, SYDVKM.